Listed below are T cell receptor beta chains from one sample, sequenced in a study of blood T cell repertoires in COVID-19. Assay: immunoSEQ multiplex PCR; the TCRdb copy retains only in-frame clones and omits some. The repertoire holds hundreds of thousands of clones, with about four fifths as singletons. Source material: peripheral blood. The receptors shown here come from a woman in her forties or fifties with acute or convalescent COVID-19. CDR3s include the opening cysteine and the closing phenylalanine or tryptophan. The D gene is left open where the match is weak. Size is omitted from some rows. Given values are once, few, many or a class for expanded clones.

D gene,clone size,J gene,CDR3 length,V gene,CDR3 protein,CDR3 DNA
.,.,TRBJ2-1,15,TRBV25-1,CASMRGELWDNEQFF,TGTGCCAGCATGAGAGGTGAGCTGTGGGACAATGAGCAGTTCTTC
.,.,TRBJ1-5,15,TRBV24-1,CATSGGGNSNQPQHF,TGTGCCACCAGTGGTGGGGGGAATAGCAATCAGCCCCAGCATTTT
TRBD2,.,TRBJ2-7,17,TRBV23-1,CASSQPKLAGIPREQYF,TGCGCCAGCAGTCAACCCAAACTAGCGGGGATCCCCAGGGAGCAGTACTTC
TRBD2,.,TRBJ2-7,14,TRBV7-2,CASSLASGSYEQYF,TGTGCCAGCAGCTTGGCTAGCGGCTCCTACGAGCAGTACTTC
.,.,TRBJ1-3,13,TRBV10-3,CAAAGESGNTIYF,TGTGCCGCGGCAGGGGAATCTGGAAACACCATATATTTT
TRBD2,.,TRBJ2-7,14,TRBV3-1/TRBV3-2,CASRLAGSSYEQYF,TGTGCCAGCAGACTAGCGGGAAGCTCCTACGAGCAGTACTTC
TRBD2,.,TRBJ2-2,16,TRBV2,CASSASGRANTGELFF,TGTGCCAGCAGTGCTAGCGGGAGGGCCAACACCGGGGAGCTGTTTTTT
TRBD1,.,TRBJ2-7,17,TRBV2,CASRWGTGYGLPYEQYF,TGTGCCAGCAGATGGGGGACAGGGTACGGACTACCCTACGAGCAGTACTTC
TRBD1,few,TRBJ1-2,14,TRBV5-4,CASSLEGGHYGYTF,TGTGCCAGCAGCTTGGAAGGGGGCCACTATGGCTACACCTTC
TRBD1,.,TRBJ1-6,14,TRBV15,CATSRDRAGSPLHF,TGTGCCACCAGCAGGGACAGGGCCGGTTCACCCCTCCACTTT
TRBD2,once,TRBJ2-1,16,TRBV29-1,CSVEEPASGRDNEQFF,TGCAGCGTTGAAGAGCCAGCTAGCGGAAGAGACAATGAGCAGTTCTTC
.,.,TRBJ1-1,11,TRBV28,CASTVQAEAFF,TGTGCCAGCACCGTGCAGGCTGAAGCTTTCTTT
.,few,TRBJ2-7,12,TRBV7-8,CASSLLRNEQYF,TGTGCCAGCAGCCTTCTCAGGAACGAGCAGTACTTC
.,once,TRBJ2-5,13,TRBV5-1,CASSLGQGETQYF,TGCGCCAGCAGCTTGGGCCAGGGGGAGACCCAGTACTTC
.,once,TRBJ2-7,12,TRBV28,CASSFGSYEQYF,TGTGCCAGCAGTTTCGGCTCCTACGAGCAGTACTTC
TRBD2,.,TRBJ2-7,16,TRBV13,CASSPRGTSGSGEQYF,TGTGCCAGCAGCCCGAGGGGGACTAGTGGATCGGGAGAGCAGTACTTC
TRBD2,.,TRBJ2-3,16,TRBV7-2,CASSYPLAGDSDTQYF,TGTGCCAGCAGCTACCCCCTAGCGGGAGATTCAGATACGCAGTATTTT
TRBD1,.,TRBJ1-2,14,TRBV7-8,CASSAKGTDYGYTF,TGTGCCAGCAGTGCAAAAGGGACAGACTATGGCTACACCTTC
TRBD2,.,TRBJ2-3,15,TRBV29-1,CSVRSSGSSTDTQYF,TGCAGCGTTCGTTCAAGCGGGAGTAGCACAGATACGCAGTATTTT
.,once,TRBJ1-1,15,TRBV27,CASSSMTRGNTEAFF,TGTGCCAGCAGTTCCATGACTCGGGGGAACACTGAAGCTTTCTTT
.,.,TRBJ1-2,14,TRBV5-6,CASSLGVPGNGYTF,TGTGCCAGCAGCTTGGGGGTTCCGGGGAATGGCTACACCTTC
TRBD2,.,TRBJ2-7,15,TRBV4-1,CASSQEAGGPREQYF,TGCGCCAGCAGCCAAGAAGCGGGAGGGCCTCGCGAGCAGTACTTC
.,.,TRBJ1-2,10,TRBV20-1,CSADEGGYTF,TGCAGTGCCGACGAGGGCGGCTACACCTTC
TRBD1,.,TRBJ2-3,15,TRBV7-6,CASSAGQGYPDTQYF,TGTGCCAGCAGCGCGGGACAGGGGTACCCAGATACGCAGTATTTT
.,.,TRBJ1-1,13,TRBV10-3,CAITPEGVTEAFF,TGTGCCATCACCCCGGAGGGAGTCACTGAAGCTTTCTTT
TRBD2,.,TRBJ2-3,16,TRBV27,CASSSGLAGATDTQYF,TGTGCCAGCAGTTCAGGACTAGCGGGAGCCACAGATACGCAGTATTTT
.,.,TRBJ2-3,16,TRBV30,CAWSVRGSRTHPTQYF,TGTGCCTGGAGTGTAAGAGGGAGCCGTACACACCCTACGCAGTATTTT
.,.,TRBJ2-5,15,TRBV5-6,CASSSWFGVQETQYF,TGTGCCAGCAGCTCCTGGTTCGGGGTACAAGAGACCCAGTACTTC
.,.,TRBJ2-7,14,TRBV7-2,CASSPGGSIYEQYF,TGTGCCAGCAGTCCCGGCGGCTCGATCTACGAGCAGTACTTC
.,.,TRBJ1-2,11,TRBV29-1,CSVELTYGYTF,TGCAGCGTTGAACTAACTTATGGCTACACCTTC
TRBD1,.,TRBJ1-1,13,TRBV5-1,CASSRDRNTEAFF,TGCGCCAGCAGCCGGGACAGGAACACTGAAGCTTTCTTT
TRBD1,.,TRBJ1-6,13,TRBV27,CASSPDRVKALHF,TGTGCCAGCAGCCCGGACAGGGTCAAAGCCCTCCACTTT
.,once,TRBJ2-2,15,TRBV2,CAKTGSPLNTGELFF,TGTGCCAAGACAGGTTCCCCCCTTAACACCGGGGAGCTGTTTTTT
TRBD1,once,TRBJ2-7,13,TRBV7-3,CASSRDREDEQYF,TGTGCCAGCAGCCGGGACAGGGAGGACGAGCAGTACTTC
.,.,TRBJ1-2,16,TRBV5-4,CASAERGHQGFYGYTF,TGTGCCAGCGCTGAACGGGGACACCAAGGATTCTATGGCTACACCTTC
.,once,TRBJ1-4,16,TRBV5-1,CASSLSPGTSNEKLFF,TGCGCCAGCAGCTTGAGTCCCGGGACAAGTAATGAAAAACTGTTTTTT
.,.,TRBJ2-7,15,TRBV5-4,CASSFVGGLIYEQYF,TGTGCCAGCAGCTTTGTAGGGGGTCTTATCTACGAGCAGTACTTC
.,.,TRBJ1-2,15,TRBV9,CASSLPGVQRYGYTF,TGTGCCAGCAGCTTACCGGGGGTGCAACGCTATGGCTACACCTTC
.,few,TRBJ2-3,16,TRBV29-1,CSVEDNSLAPTDTQYF,TGCAGCGTTGAAGATAATTCGCTAGCACCCACAGATACGCAGTATTTT
.,.,TRBJ2-3,12,TRBV3-1/TRBV3-2,CASSQGKDTQYF,TGTGCCAGCAGCCAAGGTAAAGATACGCAGTATTTT
.,.,TRBJ2-7,16,TRBV6-6,CASRLTTGFVPHEQYF,TGTGCCAGCAGGCTCACCACGGGGTTTGTTCCCCACGAGCAGTACTTC
TRBD2,.,TRBJ2-3,15,TRBV7-2,CASSVLAGGVDTQYF,TGTGCCAGCAGCGTTCTAGCGGGAGGGGTGGATACGCAGTATTTT
TRBD2,.,TRBJ2-1,13,TRBV4-2,CASSQDVSGMKFF,TGTGCCAGCAGCCAAGATGTTAGCGGGATGAAGTTCTTC
.,.,TRBJ2-1,14,TRBV11-2,CASSFGGTYNEQFF,TGTGCCAGCAGCTTCGGCGGGACTTACAATGAGCAGTTCTTC
TRBD2,.,TRBJ2-7,15,TRBV20-1,CSASEPGLGNYEQYF,TGCAGTGCTAGTGAACCGGGACTAGGTAACTACGAGCAGTACTTC
TRBD2,few,TRBJ2-3,14,TRBV30,CAWGSGRGTDTQYF,TGTGCCTGGGGGAGCGGGAGGGGCACAGATACGCAGTATTTT
TRBD1,.,TRBJ1-4,14,TRBV12-5,CASGLGQGSEKLFF,TGTGCTAGTGGTTTAGGACAGGGTAGTGAAAAACTGTTTTTT
TRBD2,once,TRBJ2-4,14,TRBV2,CASTAGLALNIQYF,TGTGCCAGCACCGCGGGACTAGCTCTAAACATTCAGTACTTC
.,.,TRBJ1-1,13,TRBV2,CASSGDQNTEAFF,TGTGCCAGCAGTGGCGATCAGAACACTGAAGCTTTCTTT
TRBD2,.,TRBJ2-1,17,TRBV7-2,CASSLASTSGSYNEQFF,TGTGCCAGCAGCTTAGCCTCGACTAGCGGCTCCTACAATGAGCAGTTCTTC
TRBD2,.,TRBJ2-7,16,TRBV18,CASSPPLAGAGGEQYF,TGTGCCAGCTCACCACCGTTAGCGGGAGCAGGGGGCGAGCAGTACTTC
.,.,TRBJ2-1,13,TRBV6-1,CASSESVNNEQFF,TGTGCCAGCAGTGAAAGCGTGAATAATGAGCAGTTCTTC
.,.,TRBJ2-7,13,TRBV12-3/TRBV12-4,CASNNRAGNEQYF,TGTGCCAGCAACAATCGGGCGGGGAACGAGCAGTACTTC
.,few,TRBJ1-1,13,TRBV29-1,CSVEDLGGTEAFF,TGCAGCGTTGAAGATCTTGGAGGGACTGAAGCTTTCTTT
TRBD2,.,TRBJ2-7,23,TRBV19,CASSIDGDLGLDLIPRPSYEQYF,TGTGCCAGTAGTATAGATGGGGATTTGGGACTAGACCTAATTCCTCGTCCATCCTACGAGCAGTACTTC
.,.,TRBJ1-4,15,TRBV28,CASRPGGTFRGRLFF,TGTGCCAGCAGGCCTGGGGGGACCTTCCGAGGCAGACTGTTTTTT
TRBD1,.,TRBJ2-1,16,TRBV5-1,CASSLTGQGAYNEQFF,TGCGCCAGCAGCTTGACGGGACAGGGGGCGTACAATGAGCAGTTCTTC
.,.,TRBJ2-5,12,TRBV28,CASSLPVGTQYF,TGTGCCAGCAGTTTACCGGTCGGGACCCAGTACTTC
.,.,TRBJ2-5,14,TRBV5-1,CASSLGGTLETQYF,TGCGCCAGCAGCTTGGGAGGGACTTTGGAGACCCAGTACTTC